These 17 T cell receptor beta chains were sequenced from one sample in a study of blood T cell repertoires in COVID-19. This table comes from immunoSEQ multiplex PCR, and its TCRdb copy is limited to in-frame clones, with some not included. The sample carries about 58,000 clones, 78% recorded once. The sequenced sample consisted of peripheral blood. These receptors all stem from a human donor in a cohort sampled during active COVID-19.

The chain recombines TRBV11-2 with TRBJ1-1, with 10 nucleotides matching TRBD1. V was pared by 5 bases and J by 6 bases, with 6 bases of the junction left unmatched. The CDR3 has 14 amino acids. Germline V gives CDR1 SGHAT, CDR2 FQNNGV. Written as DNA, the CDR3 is TGTGCCAGCAGCCAAGGGGACAGGGGAGCTGAAGCTTTCTTT. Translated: CASSQGDRGAEAFF.

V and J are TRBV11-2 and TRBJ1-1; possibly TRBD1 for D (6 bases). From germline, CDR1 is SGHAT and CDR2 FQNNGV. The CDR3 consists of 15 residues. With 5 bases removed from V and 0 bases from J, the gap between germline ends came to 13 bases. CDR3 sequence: CASSDTGHLNTEAFF. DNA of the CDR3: TGTGCCAGCAGCGACACGGGACACCTGAACACTGAAGCTTTCTTT.

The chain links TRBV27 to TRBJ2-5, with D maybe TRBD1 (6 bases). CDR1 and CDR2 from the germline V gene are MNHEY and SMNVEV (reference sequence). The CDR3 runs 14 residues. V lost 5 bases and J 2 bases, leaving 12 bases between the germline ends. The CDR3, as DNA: TGTGCCAGCAGTCCCAGGGGAGTACAAGAGACCCAGTACTTC. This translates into CASSPRGVQETQYF.

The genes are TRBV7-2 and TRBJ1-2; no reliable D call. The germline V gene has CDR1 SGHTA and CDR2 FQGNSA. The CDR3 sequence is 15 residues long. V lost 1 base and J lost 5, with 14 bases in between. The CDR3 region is CASSLGSGSWYGYTF. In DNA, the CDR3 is TGTGCCAGCAGCTTAGGGAGTGGATCCTGGTATGGCTACACCTTC.

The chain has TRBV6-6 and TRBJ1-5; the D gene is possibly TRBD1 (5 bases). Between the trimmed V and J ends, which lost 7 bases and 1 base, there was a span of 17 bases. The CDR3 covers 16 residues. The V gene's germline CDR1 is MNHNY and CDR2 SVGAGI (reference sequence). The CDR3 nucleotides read TGTGCCAGCACCCCACTCGACAGTGCGAGCAATCAGCCCCAGCATTTT. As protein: CASTPLDSASNQPQHF.

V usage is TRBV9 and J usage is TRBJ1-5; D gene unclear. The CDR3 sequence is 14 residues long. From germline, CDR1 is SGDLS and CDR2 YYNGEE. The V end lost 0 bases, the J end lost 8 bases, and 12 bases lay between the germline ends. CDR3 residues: CASSVEGGLEPQHF. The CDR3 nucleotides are TGTGCCAGCAGCGTAGAGGGAGGGCTGGAGCCCCAGCATTTT. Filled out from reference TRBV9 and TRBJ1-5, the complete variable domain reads DSGVTQTPKHLITATGQRVTLRCSPRSGDLSVYWYQQSLDQGLQFLIQYYNGEERAKGNILERFSAQQFPDLHSELNLSSLELGDSALYFCASSVEGGLEPQHFGDGTRLSIL.

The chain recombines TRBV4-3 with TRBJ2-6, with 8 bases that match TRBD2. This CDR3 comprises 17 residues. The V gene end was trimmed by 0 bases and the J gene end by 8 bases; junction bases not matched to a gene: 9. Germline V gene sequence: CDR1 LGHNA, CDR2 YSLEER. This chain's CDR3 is CASSQEAGVSGTNVLTF. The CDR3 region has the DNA TGCGCCAGCAGCCAAGAAGCGGGGGTATCCGGGACCAACGTCCTGACTTTC.

CDR3 loop: CGTKIGLQSSYEQYF. CDR3 nucleotides: TGTGGTACTAAGATCGGACTCCAGAGCTCCTACGAGCAGTACTTC. The chain is built from TRBV6-5 and TRBJ2-7; tentatively, D is TRBD2 (5 bases). Germline V gene data show CDR1 as MNHEY and CDR2 as SVGAGI. This CDR3 has 15 amino acids.

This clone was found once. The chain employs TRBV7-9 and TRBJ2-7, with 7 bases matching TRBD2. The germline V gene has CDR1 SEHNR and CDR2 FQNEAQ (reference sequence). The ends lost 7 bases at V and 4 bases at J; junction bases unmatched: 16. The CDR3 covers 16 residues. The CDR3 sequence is CASTKAGVAKEYEQYF. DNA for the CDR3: TGTGCCAGCACGAAGGCGGGGGTGGCGAAGGAATACGAGCAGTACTTC.

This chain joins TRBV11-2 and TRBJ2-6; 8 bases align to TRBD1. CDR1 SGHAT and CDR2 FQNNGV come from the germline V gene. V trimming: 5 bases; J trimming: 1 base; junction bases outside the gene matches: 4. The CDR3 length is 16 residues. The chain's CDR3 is CASSPNRGSGANVLTF. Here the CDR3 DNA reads TGTGCCAGCAGCCCAAACAGGGGGTCTGGGGCCAACGTCCTGACTTTC. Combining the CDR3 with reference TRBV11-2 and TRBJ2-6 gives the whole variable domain EAGVAQSPRYKIIEKRQSVAFWCNPISGHATLYWYQQILGQGPKLLIQFQNNGVVDDSQLPKDRFSAERLKGVDSTLKIQPAKLEDSAVYLCASSPNRGSGANVLTFGAGSRLTVL.

This CDR3 is CASRRQGVGTYEQYF. DNA of the CDR3: TGTGCCAGCAGACGACAGGGAGTAGGGACCTACGAGCAGTACTTC. The rearrangement uses TRBV28 and TRBJ2-7; 7 bases match TRBD1. J lost 2 bases, V lost 6 bases, and 10 bases had no gene match. The germline V gene encodes CDR1 MDHEN and CDR2 SYDVKM. The CDR3 is 15 amino acids.

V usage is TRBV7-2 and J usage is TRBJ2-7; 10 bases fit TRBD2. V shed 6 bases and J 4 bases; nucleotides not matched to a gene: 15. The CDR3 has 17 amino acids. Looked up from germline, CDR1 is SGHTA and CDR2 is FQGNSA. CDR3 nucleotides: TGTGCCAGCAGATCTCTGCTGGGCAGCGGGAGGGCTTACGAGCAGTACTTC. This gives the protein CASRSLLGSGRAYEQYF.

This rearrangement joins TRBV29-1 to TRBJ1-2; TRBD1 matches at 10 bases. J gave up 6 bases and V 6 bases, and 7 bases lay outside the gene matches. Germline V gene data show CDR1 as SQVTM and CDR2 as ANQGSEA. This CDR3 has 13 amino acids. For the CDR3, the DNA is TGCAGCGTGCCTAGACAGGGGGCGGATGGCTACACCTTC. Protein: CSVPRQGADGYTF.

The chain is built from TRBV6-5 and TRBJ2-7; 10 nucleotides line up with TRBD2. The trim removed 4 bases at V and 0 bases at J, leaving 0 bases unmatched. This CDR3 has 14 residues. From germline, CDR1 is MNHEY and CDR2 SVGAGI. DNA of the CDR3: TGTGCCAGCAGTTCTAGCGGGAGCTCCTACGAGCAGTACTTC. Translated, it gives CASSSSGSSYEQYF.

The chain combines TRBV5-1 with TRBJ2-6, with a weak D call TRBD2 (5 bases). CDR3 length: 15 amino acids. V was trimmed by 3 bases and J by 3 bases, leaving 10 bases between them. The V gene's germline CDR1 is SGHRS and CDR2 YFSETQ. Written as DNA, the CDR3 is TGCGCCAGCAGCTCGCAGCGGCTTGGGGCCAACGTCCTGACTTTC. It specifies CASSSQRLGANVLTF.

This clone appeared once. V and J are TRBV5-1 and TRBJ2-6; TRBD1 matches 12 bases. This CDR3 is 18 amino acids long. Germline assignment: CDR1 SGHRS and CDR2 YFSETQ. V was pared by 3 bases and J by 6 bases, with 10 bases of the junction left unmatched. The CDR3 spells CASSWSRDRGREANVLTF. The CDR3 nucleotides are TGCGCCAGCAGCTGGAGCCGGGACAGGGGGCGCGAGGCCAACGTCCTGACTTTC.

The CDR3 spells CASSPLGEAALYEQYF. In nucleotides, the CDR3 is TGTGCCAGCAGTCCCCTAGGTGAGGCTGCACTCTACGAGCAGTACTTC. The chain links TRBV27 to TRBJ2-7, with unresolved D. Trimming shortened V by 5 bases and J by 3 bases, and 20 bases separated the two germline ends. Germline values: CDR1 MNHEY, CDR2 SMNVEV (reference sequence). This CDR3 is 16 amino acids long.